A single sample gave rise to the 4 T cell receptor beta chains below, sequenced in a study of response to subunit inactivated influenza vaccine. Each CDR3 protein is one row after TCRdb ran MiXCR on the RT-PCR reads. The repertoire holds about 780,000 distinct CDR3 sequences, with under 20% as singletons. The material sequenced was PBMCs from blood, taken approximately 5 days after vaccination. The source of these receptors is a man aged 50-59 years who received an inactivated influenza vaccine.

This clonotype was detected only a few times. The gene calls are TRBV12-3 or TRBV12-4 and TRBJ1-1; D remains unclear. CDR3 length: 11 residues. Trimming took 3 bases from V and 11 from J, leaving 10 bases between them. This CDR3 reads CASSFHGGAFF. The CDR3 bases are TGTGCCAGCAGTTTTCACGGTGGGGCTTTCTTT.

The chain links TRBV27 to TRBJ2-1; D assignment may be TRBD1 or TRBD2 (5 bases each). The CDR3 extends over 13 amino acids. Germline values: CDR1 MNHEY, CDR2 SMNVEV (reference sequence). V was cut by 6 bases and J by 3 bases, with 9 bases left in between. CDR3 in DNA: TGTGCCAGCAGCGGGACGAACTACAATGAGCAGTTCTTC. Translating it yields CASSGTNYNEQFF.

This clonotype was counted between two and nine times. This rearrangement joins TRBV27 to TRBJ2-1; 8 nucleotides agree with TRBD2. The CDR3 consists of 18 residues. In germline, CDR1 is MNHEY, CDR2 SMNVEV (reference sequence). V was clipped by 3 bases and J by 1 base; unmatched bases: 11. CDR3 in DNA: TGTGCCAGCAGTTTTATAGCGGGGACGTCCATTTCCTACAATGAGCAGTTCTTC. Its protein is CASSFIAGTSISYNEQFF.

V gene TRBV20-1 combines with J gene TRBJ1-5; D is possibly TRBD1 (6 bases). Germline V gene sequence: CDR1 DFQATT, CDR2 SNEGSKA (reference sequence). The V gene lost 6 bases and the J gene lost 3 bases, with 18 bases spanning the gap. This CDR3 is 15 amino acids long. This chain's CDR3 is CSASPPGAVNQPQHF. The CDR3 DNA follows: TGCAGTGCCAGCCCCCCAGGGGCCGTCAATCAGCCCCAGCATTTT.